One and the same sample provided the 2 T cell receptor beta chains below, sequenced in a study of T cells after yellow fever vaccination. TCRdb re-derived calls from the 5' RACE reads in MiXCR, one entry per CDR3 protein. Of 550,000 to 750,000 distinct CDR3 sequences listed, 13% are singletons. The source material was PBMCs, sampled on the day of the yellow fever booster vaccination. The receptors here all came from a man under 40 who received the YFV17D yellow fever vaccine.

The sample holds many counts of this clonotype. The CDR3: CASSIDRPKTYEQYF. The CDR3 DNA follows: TGTGCCAGTAGTATTGACCGCCCCAAGACCTACGAGCAGTACTTC. This rearrangement joins TRBV19 to TRBJ2-7; D remains unclear. The germline V and J ends were trimmed by 3 bases and 2 bases, with 14 bases remaining between them. In germline, CDR1 is LNHDA, CDR2 SQIVND (reference sequence). The CDR3 runs 15 residues. The variable domain in full, completed from reference TRBV19 and TRBJ2-7, reads DGGITQSPKYLFRKEGQNVTLSCEQNLNHDAMYWYRQDPGQGLRLIYYSQIVNDFQKGDIAEGYSVSREKKESFPLTVTSAQKNPTAFYLCASSIDRPKTYEQYFGPGTRLTVT.

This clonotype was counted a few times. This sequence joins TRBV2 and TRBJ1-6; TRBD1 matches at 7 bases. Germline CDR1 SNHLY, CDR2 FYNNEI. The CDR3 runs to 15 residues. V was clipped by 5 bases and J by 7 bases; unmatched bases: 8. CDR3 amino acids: CASSKTGTYNSPLHF. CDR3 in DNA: TGTGCCAGCAGTAAGACAGGGACTTACAATTCACCCCTCCACTTT.